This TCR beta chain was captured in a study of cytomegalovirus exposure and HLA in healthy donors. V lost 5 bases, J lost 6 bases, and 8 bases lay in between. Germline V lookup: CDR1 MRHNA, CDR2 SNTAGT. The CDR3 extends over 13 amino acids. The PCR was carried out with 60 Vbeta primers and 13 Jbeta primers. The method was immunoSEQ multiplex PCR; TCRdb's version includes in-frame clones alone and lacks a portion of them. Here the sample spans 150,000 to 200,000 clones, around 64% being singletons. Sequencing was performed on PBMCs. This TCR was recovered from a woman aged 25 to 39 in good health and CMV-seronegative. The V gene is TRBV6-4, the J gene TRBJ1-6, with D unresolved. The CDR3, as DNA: TGTGCCAGCAGTACAGATACTAATTCACCCCTCCACTTT. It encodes CASSTDTNSPLHF.